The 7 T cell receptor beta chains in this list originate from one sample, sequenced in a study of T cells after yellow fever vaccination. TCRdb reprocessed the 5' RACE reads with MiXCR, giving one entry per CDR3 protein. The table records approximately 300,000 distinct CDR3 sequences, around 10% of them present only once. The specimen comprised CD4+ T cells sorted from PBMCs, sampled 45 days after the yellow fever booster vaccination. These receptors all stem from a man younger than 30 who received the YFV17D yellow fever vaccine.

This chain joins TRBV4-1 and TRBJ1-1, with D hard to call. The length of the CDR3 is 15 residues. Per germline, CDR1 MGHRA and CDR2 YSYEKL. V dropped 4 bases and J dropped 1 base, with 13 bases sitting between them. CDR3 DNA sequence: TGCGCCAGCAGCCGGGCAGCAGGACCGAACACTGAAGCTTTCTTT. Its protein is CASSRAAGPNTEAFF.

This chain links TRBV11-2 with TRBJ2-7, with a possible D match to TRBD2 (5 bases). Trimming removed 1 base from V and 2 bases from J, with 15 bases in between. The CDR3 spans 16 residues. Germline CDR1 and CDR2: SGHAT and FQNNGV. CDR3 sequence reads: CASSLGVSGETYEQYF. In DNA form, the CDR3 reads TGTGCCAGCAGCTTAGGGGTCAGCGGAGAAACCTACGAGCAGTACTTC.

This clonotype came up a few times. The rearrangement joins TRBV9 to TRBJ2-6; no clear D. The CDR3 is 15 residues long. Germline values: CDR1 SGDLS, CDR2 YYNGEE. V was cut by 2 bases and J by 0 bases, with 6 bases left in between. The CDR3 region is CASSVLISGANVLTF. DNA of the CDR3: TGTGCCAGCAGCGTCCTGATCTCTGGGGCCAACGTCCTGACTTTC. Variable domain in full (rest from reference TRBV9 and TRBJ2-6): DSGVTQTPKHLITATGQRVTLRCSPRSGDLSVYWYQQSLDQGLQFLIQYYNGEERAKGNILERFSAQQFPDLHSELNLSSLELGDSALYFCASSVLISGANVLTFGAGSRLTVL.

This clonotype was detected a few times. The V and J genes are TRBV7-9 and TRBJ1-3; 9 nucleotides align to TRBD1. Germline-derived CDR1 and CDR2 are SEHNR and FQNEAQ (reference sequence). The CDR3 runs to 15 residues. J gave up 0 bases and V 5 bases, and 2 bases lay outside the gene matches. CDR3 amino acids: CASSVQGASGNTIYF. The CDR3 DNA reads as TGTGCCAGCAGCGTACAGGGGGCCTCTGGAAACACCATATATTTT. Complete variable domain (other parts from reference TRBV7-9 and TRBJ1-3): DTGVSQNPRHKITKRGQNVTFRCDPISEHNRLYWYRQTLGQGPEFLTYFQNEAQLEKSRLLSDRFSAERPKGSFSTLEIQRTEQGDSAMYLCASSVQGASGNTIYFGEGSWLTVV.

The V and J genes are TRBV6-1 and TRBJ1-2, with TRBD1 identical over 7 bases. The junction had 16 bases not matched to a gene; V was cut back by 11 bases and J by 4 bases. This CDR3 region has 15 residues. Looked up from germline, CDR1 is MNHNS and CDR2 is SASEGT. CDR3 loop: CAGSEPAGQSYGYTF. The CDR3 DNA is TGTGCCGGATCGGAGCCCGCGGGACAGTCCTATGGCTACACCTTC.

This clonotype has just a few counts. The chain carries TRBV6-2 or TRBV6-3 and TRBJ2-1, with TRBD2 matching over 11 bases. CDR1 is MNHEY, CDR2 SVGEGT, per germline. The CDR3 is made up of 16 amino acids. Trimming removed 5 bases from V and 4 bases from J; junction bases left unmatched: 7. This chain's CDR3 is CASSPAGTSGYNEQFF. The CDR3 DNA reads TGTGCCAGCAGTCCGGCCGGGACTAGCGGTTACAATGAGCAGTTCTTC.

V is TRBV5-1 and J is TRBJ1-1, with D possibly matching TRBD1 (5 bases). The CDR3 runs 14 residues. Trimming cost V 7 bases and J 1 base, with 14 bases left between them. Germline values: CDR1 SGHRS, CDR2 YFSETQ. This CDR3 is CASVRGSGNTEAFF. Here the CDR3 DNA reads TGCGCCAGCGTTCGGGGGTCCGGGAACACTGAAGCTTTCTTT.